Presented here are 21 T cell receptor beta chains from one specimen sequenced in a study of T cell changes during pregnancy in multiple sclerosis. The table came from immunoSEQ multiplex PCR; TCRdb's copy has only in-frame clones and leaves some out. The data contain about 73,000 clones, 90% of them singletons. The sample was peripheral blood, taken after pregnancy. All receptors derive from a female donor in good health, enrolled as a control in a pregnancy study.

This chain joins TRBV30 and TRBJ2-6, with D possibly being TRBD2 (5 bases). Germline loops: CDR1 GTSNPN, CDR2 SVGIG (reference sequence). The CDR3 has 16 residues. V lost 0 bases, J lost 0 bases, and 9 bases lay in between. The CDR3 region has the DNA TGTGCCTGGAGTGTACGGGCGGGCTCTGGGGCCAACGTCCTGACTTTC. Protein sequence: CAWSVRAGSGANVLTF.

This clone showed up just a few times. V is TRBV5-6 and J is TRBJ2-7, with D perhaps TRBD2 (6 bases). The V and J ends lost 7 bases and 2 bases respectively, with 16 bases between them. The length of the CDR3 is 14 residues. The germline CDR1 and CDR2 sequences are SGHDT and YYEEEE. This chain's CDR3 is CASCTGGSPYEQYF. In DNA, the CDR3 is TGTGCCAGCTGCACCGGGGGTAGCCCCTACGAGCAGTACTTC.

This clone turned up a few times. This chain links TRBV6-5 with TRBJ1-1, with D unresolved. Germline V gene lookup returns CDR1 MNHEY and CDR2 SVGAGI. CDR3 length: 13 residues. Trimming removed 7 bases at V and 0 bases at J, with 9 bases between. Here the CDR3 reads CASNGEMNTEAFF. In DNA form, the CDR3 reads TGTGCCAGCAACGGGGAGATGAACACTGAAGCTTTCTTT.

CDR3 protein: CASSKLAGVETQYF. CDR3 DNA: TGTGCCAGCAGCAAACTAGCGGGAGTAGAGACCCAGTACTTC. V is TRBV5-4 and J is TRBJ2-5; 11 nucleotides agree with TRBD2. The CDR3 spans 14 residues. Germline V gene lookup returns CDR1 SGHNT and CDR2 YYREEE (reference sequence). V lost 4 bases and J lost 4; bases outside the gene matches: 3.

The V gene is TRBV5-1, the J gene TRBJ2-5, with a tentative D call TRBD1 (6 bases). Germline CDR1 reads SGHRS; CDR2 reads YFSETQ. V gave up 4 bases and J gave up 3 bases, with 10 bases separating them. The CDR3 runs 13 residues. The CDR3 nucleotides are TGCGCCAGCAGCCAAGGACAGAAAGAGACCCAGTACTTC. This codes for CASSQGQKETQYF.

V gene TRBV10-3 combines with J gene TRBJ1-5; TRBD1 might be the D (5 bases). CDR3 size: 16 residues. Trimming removed 0 bases at V and 2 bases at J, with 11 bases between. CDR1 is ENHRY, CDR2 SYGVKD, per germline. Written as DNA, the CDR3 is TGTGCCATCAGTGAGTCTAGGGGTCCAGGCAATCAGCCCCAGCATTTT. Residues: CAISESRGPGNQPQHF.

The genes are TRBV7-6 and TRBJ2-7; 8 bases line up with TRBD1. The germline V gene encodes CDR1 SGHVS and CDR2 FNYEAQ. The CDR3 extends over 16 amino acids. After removal of 5 bases from V and 7 bases from J, the junction contained 16 bases not matched to a gene. The CDR3 reads CASSADAGGAVWEQYF. The CDR3, as DNA: TGTGCCAGCAGCGCGGACGCAGGGGGCGCGGTTTGGGAGCAGTACTTC.

The V gene is TRBV19, the J gene TRBJ2-7, with 9 bases identical to TRBD1. Germline CDR1 LNHDA, CDR2 SQIVND (reference sequence). This CDR3 has 15 residues. V lost 6 bases and J lost 1; bases outside the gene matches: 7. The CDR3 sequence is CASSSDRGLSYEQYF. The DNA for the CDR3 is TGTGCCAGTAGCTCCGACAGGGGGTTATCCTACGAGCAGTACTTC.

The V and J genes are TRBV30 and TRBJ1-1; D gene ambiguous. Germline CDR1 reads GTSNPN; CDR2 reads SVGIG (reference sequence). The CDR3 sequence is 12 residues long. The germline V and J ends were trimmed by 5 bases and 2 bases, with 9 bases remaining between them. In nucleotides, the CDR3 is TGTGCCTGGGGGAGATATAACACTGAAGCTTTCTTT. It encodes CAWGRYNTEAFF.

V and J are TRBV30 and TRBJ1-1, with no clear D. Germline V lookup: CDR1 GTSNPN, CDR2 SVGIG (reference sequence). V lost 5 bases and J lost 5, with 15 bases in between. The CDR3 sequence is 13 residues long. CDR3 region: CAWLLWGGTEAFF. The CDR3 bases are TGTGCCTGGCTCCTCTGGGGAGGGACTGAAGCTTTCTTT.

The V call is TRBV7-8, the J call TRBJ2-2, with D perhaps matching TRBD2 (5 bases). This CDR3 contains 15 residues. Trimming removed 1 base at V and 4 bases at J, with 10 bases between. Per germline, CDR1 SGHVS and CDR2 FQNEAQ. The CDR3 is CASSLGAGGTGELFF. As DNA, the CDR3 is TGTGCCAGCAGCTTAGGTGCGGGTGGCACCGGGGAGCTGTTTTTT. Drawing the rest from reference TRBV7-8 and TRBJ2-2, the complete variable domain is GAGVSQSPRYKVAKRGQDVALRCDPISGHVSLFWYQQALGQGPEFLTYFQNEAQLDKSGLPSDRFFAERPEGSVSTLKIQRTQQEDSAVYLCASSLGAGGTGELFFGEGSRLTVL.

The chain joins TRBV5-6 to TRBJ1-2; the match to TRBD1 covers 10 bases. The V and J ends lost 0 bases and 5 bases, in that order; junction bases with no gene match: 10. Germline assignment: CDR1 SGHDT and CDR2 YYEEEE. This CDR3 comprises 17 residues. The CDR3 is CASSLATADRGRYGYTF. The CDR3, as DNA: TGTGCCAGCAGCTTGGCAACTGCAGACAGGGGGCGGTATGGCTACACCTTC.

The chain uses TRBV6-5 and TRBJ2-3; D gene ambiguous. Trimming shortened V by 10 bases and J by 2 bases, and 13 bases separated the two germline ends. The CDR3 has 13 amino acids. The germline V gene has CDR1 MNHEY and CDR2 SVGAGI. CDR3 sequence reads: CATQLPNTDTQYF. The CDR3, as DNA: TGTGCCACCCAACTACCAAACACAGATACGCAGTATTTT.

This sequence joins TRBV2 and TRBJ1-2; D call uncertain. CDR3 length equals 14 residues. Trimming took off 3 bases at V and 7 bases at J, with 15 bases between the two ends. In germline, CDR1 is SNHLY, CDR2 FYNNEI. CDR3 residues: CASSDRGSSGGYTF. CDR3 DNA: TGTGCCAGCAGTGACCGGGGTTCATCTGGTGGCTACACCTTC.

J is TRBJ1-6 and V is TRBV27; maybe TRBD1 (6 bases). The CDR3 is made up of 15 amino acids. Between the trimmed V and J ends, which lost 6 bases and 7 bases, there was a span of 16 bases. CDR1 MNHEY and CDR2 SMNVEV come from the germline V gene (reference sequence). CDR3 DNA: TGTGCCAGCAGAGCCGACAGGCTAACCAATTCACCCCTCCACTTT. Translation: CASRADRLTNSPLHF.

This clone was detected only once. The chain combines TRBV15 with TRBJ1-5; 7 bases are a match to TRBD1. This CDR3 comprises 15 residues. Germline CDR1 is LNHNV and CDR2 is YYDKDF (reference sequence). V was pared by 0 bases and J by 7 bases, with 6 bases of the junction left unmatched. The CDR3 reads CATSREAGGSQPQHF. In nucleotides, the CDR3 is TGTGCCACCAGCAGAGAGGCAGGGGGTAGCCAGCCCCAGCATTTT. Combining the CDR3 with reference TRBV15 and TRBJ1-5 gives the whole variable domain DAMVIQNPRYQVTQFGKPVTLSCSQTLNHNVMYWYQQKSSQAPKLLFHYYDKDFNNEADTPDNFQSRRPNTSFCFLDIRSPGLGDTAMYLCATSREAGGSQPQHFGDGTRLSIL.

V is TRBV7-9 and J is TRBJ2-1; 7 bases align to TRBD2. Losses at the gene ends were 8 bases for V and 0 bases for J; bases not matched to a gene: 4. Germline-derived CDR1 and CDR2 are SEHNR and FQNEAQ (reference sequence). This CDR3 is built from 14 residues. The DNA of the CDR3 is TGTGCCAGCCCAGGCGGGGGCTCCTACAATGAGCAGTTCTTC. Its protein is CASPGGGSYNEQFF.

V and J are TRBV4-3 and TRBJ2-5; 10 positions match TRBD2. The CDR3 contains 16 residues. CDR1 and CDR2 (germline): LGHNA, YSLEER. V lost 0 bases to trimming and J lost 4 bases; unmatched junction nucleotides: 5. In DNA, the CDR3 is TGCGCCAGCAGCCAAGAAATAGCGGGGGGACCAGAGACCCAGTACTTC. Residues: CASSQEIAGGPETQYF.

The CDR3, as DNA: TGTGCCAGCTCACCTCCCGGGACAGGGGCCGATACGCAGTATTTT. As protein: CASSPPGTGADTQYF. This chain joins TRBV18 and TRBJ2-3; TRBD1 aligns across 10 bases. This CDR3 has 15 amino acids. The V gene end was trimmed by 3 bases and the J gene end by 6 bases; junction bases not matched to a gene: 6. The germline CDR1 and CDR2 sequences are KGHSH and LQKENI.

V and J are TRBV27 and TRBJ2-7, with a tentative D call TRBD2 (5 bases). Germline CDR1 is MNHEY and CDR2 is SMNVEV (reference sequence). Deletions cut 0 bases from V and 4 bases from J, with 10 bases between. The CDR3 has 14 amino acids. The CDR3 DNA sequence: TGTGCCAGCAGTTTATCCGGGATTCTGTACGAGCAGTACTTC. Its translation: CASSLSGILYEQYF.

This chain connects TRBV5-4 to TRBJ2-5, with a possible D match to TRBD2 (6 bases). CDR3 size: 17 residues. CDR1 SGHNT and CDR2 YYREEE come from the germline V gene (reference sequence). Between the trimmed V and J ends, which lost 5 bases and 1 base, there was a span of 21 bases. The CDR3 DNA is TGTGCCAGCAGGGGCCCGGGGGTGGGCGGGGTCCAAGAGACCCAGTACTTC. Its translation: CASRGPGVGGVQETQYF.